This TCR beta chain stems from a study of T cells expressing NK-cell markers. Study details: The authors sequenced eight donors, of whom seven were HCMV-seropositive and one was seronegative.

Each CDR3 protein gets one entry in TCRdb, which reprocessed the 5' RACE reads and gives no DNA. The table counts hundreds of thousands of distinct CDR3 sequences; approximately 3.5% lies in the top ten. The germline V gene encodes CDR1 GTSNPN and CDR2 SVGIG (reference sequence). This CDR3 region has 12 residues. The chain has TRBV30 and TRBJ2-1. Sequencing was performed on blood T cells: a sorted CD56 or NKG2C T cell subset, CD4+ or CD8+ T cells, or bulk PBMC T cells (not recorded which). The sequence was obtained from a man aged 18 to 29 in good health. The CDR3: CAWRRLFNEQFF. Using reference TRBV30 and TRBJ2-1 for the parts outside the CDR3, the full variable domain is SQTIHQWPATLVQPVGSPLSLECTVEGTSNPNLYWYRQAAGRGLQLLFYSVGIGQISSEVPQNLSASRPQDRQFILSSKKLLLSDSGFYLCAWRRLFNEQFFGPGTRLTVL.